The rows below give T cell receptor beta chains drawn from one sample of a study of graft-versus-host responses after intestinal transplantation. Their cognate antigens are unknown. TCRdb's copy holds only in-frame clones and misses some; the assay was immunoSEQ multiplex PCR. Here the sample spans under 150,000 clones, about 95% being singletons. The sample consisted of unstimulated CD8+ T cells sorted from spleen or lymph node cells, taken before intestinal transplant. The source is a human donor who received an intestinal transplant. CDR3s include the opening cysteine and the closing phenylalanine or tryptophan. The D gene is left open where the match is weak. Clone size is given for some rows only: seen once, a few or many times, or a class if the clone is expanded.

V gene,clone size,J gene,D gene,CDR3 protein,CDR3 DNA
TRBV13,-,TRBJ2-4,-,CASSLYIAKNIQYF,TGTGCCAGCAGCTTGTATATAGCCAAAAACATTCAGTACTTC
TRBV27,-,TRBJ2-7,-,CASSLSAVSYEQYF,TGTGCCAGCAGTTTATCGGCAGTCTCCTACGAGCAGTACTTC
TRBV11-3,once,TRBJ2-7,-,CASSPLGNLYEQYF,TGTGCCAGCAGCCCCCTCGGGAATCTTTACGAGCAGTACTTC
TRBV4-3,once,TRBJ2-1,TRBD2,CASSPSGSSYNEQFF,TGCGCCAGCAGCCCTAGCGGGAGCTCCTACAATGAGCAGTTCTTC
TRBV11-2,-,TRBJ2-7,TRBD2,CASSLVGLAGDGEQYF,TGTGCCAGCAGCTTAGTGGGACTAGCGGGAGACGGGGAGCAGTACTTC
TRBV14,-,TRBJ2-3,-,CASSLTSTDTQYF,TGTGCCAGCAGCCTGACTAGTACAGATACGCAGTATTTT
TRBV11-2,-,TRBJ2-7,TRBD2,CASSSGLAGTLYPYF,TGTGCCAGCAGCTCGGGACTAGCGGGGACCCTGTATCCGTACTTC
TRBV6-5,-,TRBJ1-5,-,CASSYSGQGNQPQHF,TGTGCCAGCAGTTACTCAGGGCAGGGCAATCAGCCCCAGCATTTT
TRBV9,-,TRBJ2-2,TRBD2,CASSSPWTSGNTGELFF,TGTGCCAGCAGCTCACCCTGGACTAGCGGAAACACCGGGGAGCTGTTTTTT
TRBV15,once,TRBJ1-6,-,CATSGGSYSPLHF,TGTGCCACCAGCGGGGGCAGCTACTCACCCCTCCACTTT
TRBV27,once,TRBJ2-1,TRBD1,CASSYGRGNEQFF,TGTGCCAGCAGTTACGGCAGGGGGAATGAGCAGTTCTTC
TRBV2,-,TRBJ1-5,-,CASTLTGSLAGNQPQHF,TGTGCCAGCACCCTGACAGGTTCTCTAGCTGGTAATCAGCCCCAGCATTTT
TRBV9,-,TRBJ2-7,TRBD1,CASSPPDREYEQYF,TGTGCCAGCAGCCCCCCCGACAGGGAGTACGAGCAGTACTTC
TRBV2,-,TRBJ2-5,-,CASSEWETQYF,TGTGCCAGCAGTGAATGGGAGACCCAGTACTTC
TRBV19,once,TRBJ2-7,TRBD1,CASSITGQRYNLYEQYF,TGTGCCAGTAGTATAACGGGACAGCGATACAACCTCTACGAGCAGTACTTC
TRBV28,once,TRBJ2-7,-,CASSEGSRAYEQYF,TGTGCCAGCAGCGAGGGCTCCAGGGCCTACGAGCAGTACTTC
TRBV4-2,-,TRBJ2-1,TRBD2,CASSPGLAGWDTYNEQFF,TGTGCCAGCAGCCCTGGACTAGCGGGATGGGACACCTACAATGAGCAGTTCTTC
TRBV28,-,TRBJ2-3,TRBD2,CASSFPRTSGLTDTQYF,TGTGCCAGCAGTTTCCCGCGGACTAGCGGGTTAACAGATACGCAGTATTTT
TRBV4-1,-,TRBJ2-7,-,CASSQDGREQYF,TGCGCCAGCAGCCAAGATGGGAGGGAGCAGTACTTC
TRBV9,-,TRBJ1-3,TRBD1,CASRPPTGDSSGNTIYF,TGTGCCAGCAGACCTCCTACAGGGGATAGCTCTGGAAACACCATATATTTT
TRBV13,-,TRBJ2-7,TRBD2,CASSLGGTTGSYEQYF,TGTGCCAGCAGCTTAGGGGGGACTACGGGATCCTACGAGCAGTACTTC
TRBV19,-,TRBJ2-1,-,CASSIWSALDEQFF,TGTGCCAGTAGTATCTGGTCCGCTTTGGATGAGCAGTTCTTC
TRBV29-1,-,TRBJ1-5,-,CSAIGGGYNQPQHF,TGCAGCGCCATCGGTGGAGGGTATAATCAGCCCCAGCATTTT
TRBV9,once,TRBJ2-1,TRBD2,CASSVSGEARYEQFF,TGTGCCAGCAGCGTTAGCGGGGAGGCGCGCTATGAGCAGTTCTTC
TRBV7-6,-,TRBJ2-7,-,CASSLVKGSDYEQYF,TGTGCCAGCAGCTTAGTAAAGGGGTCAGACTACGAGCAGTACTTC
TRBV11-2,-,TRBJ1-2,-,CASSSPGGDGGYTF,TGTGCCAGCAGCTCCCCGGGAGGCGATGGTGGCTACACCTTC
TRBV29-1,-,TRBJ2-3,TRBD1,CSVEEGNRGPDTDTQYF,TGCAGCGTTGAAGAGGGGAACAGGGGGCCTGACACAGATACGCAGTATTTT
TRBV6-1,-,TRBJ1-1,TRBD1,CASSERGRGRIPRGAFF,TGTGCCAGCAGTGAACGGGGTAGGGGGCGCATACCCCGGGGCGCTTTCTTT
TRBV7-3,-,TRBJ2-1,TRBD2,CASGTSGINEQFF,TGTGCCAGTGGGACTAGCGGGATTAATGAGCAGTTCTTC
TRBV11-1,-,TRBJ2-3,TRBD1,CASSLGQGSSTDTQYF,TGTGCCAGCAGCTTGGGACAGGGTTCTAGCACAGATACGCAGTATTTT
TRBV19,-,TRBJ2-1,TRBD2,CASSLSGRARNEQFF,TGTGCCAGTAGTCTTAGCGGGAGGGCCAGGAATGAGCAGTTCTTC
TRBV28,-,TRBJ2-1,TRBD1,CASRHGQEYNEQFF,TGTGCCAGCAGACACGGACAGGAGTACAATGAGCAGTTCTTC
TRBV4-1,once,TRBJ2-7,-,CASSQDGQGGDEQYF,TGCGCCAGCAGCCAGGATGGACAGGGAGGGGACGAGCAGTACTTC
TRBV4-1,-,TRBJ2-7,-,CASSQGAGYEQYF,TGCGCCAGCAGCCAAGGAGCAGGGTACGAGCAGTACTTC
TRBV4-1,-,TRBJ2-1,TRBD2,CASSLTRTSGEPGNEQFF,TGCGCCAGCAGCCTCACTCGGACTAGCGGGGAGCCAGGGAATGAGCAGTTCTTC
TRBV13,-,TRBJ2-2,-,CASSFHSLTGELFF,TGTGCCAGCAGCTTTCACAGTTTAACCGGGGAGCTGTTTTTT
TRBV30,-,TRBJ2-7,TRBD2,CAWDPGLAGEGTYEQYF,TGTGCCTGGGATCCGGGACTAGCGGGAGAGGGGACCTACGAGCAGTACTTC
TRBV5-6,-,TRBJ1-1,-,CASSWDALNTEAFF,TGTGCCAGCAGCTGGGATGCTTTGAACACTGAAGCTTTCTTT
TRBV7-3,once,TRBJ2-1,TRBD1,CASSTYRGHEQFF,TGTGCCAGCAGCACCTACAGGGGTCATGAGCAGTTCTTC
TRBV4-1,-,TRBJ1-5,-,CASSQWGGKNSNQPQHF,TGCGCCAGCAGCCAATGGGGCGGGAAAAATAGCAATCAGCCCCAGCATTTT
TRBV28,-,TRBJ1-1,-,CASSLGKGSEAFF,TGTGCCAGCAGTTTAGGAAAGGGCTCTGAAGCTTTCTTT
TRBV9,-,TRBJ2-7,-,CASSDSSYEQYF,TGTGCCAGCAGCGACAGCTCCTACGAGCAGTACTTC
TRBV21-1,-,TRBJ1-6,-,CASSKSGANNSPLHF,TGTGCCAGCAGCAAATCCGGGGCGAATAATTCACCCCTCCACTTT
TRBV11-3,-,TRBJ2-3,-,CASSLEYWQGMFTDTQYF,TGTGCCAGCAGCTTAGAGTATTGGCAGGGCATGTTCACAGATACGCAGTATTTT
TRBV5-1,-,TRBJ2-7,-,CASRLNTDYEQYF,TGCGCCAGCAGACTGAACACGGACTACGAGCAGTACTTC
TRBV9,-,TRBJ2-7,-,CASSESTAGLTYEQYF,TGTGCCAGCAGCGAATCAACGGCGGGGCTTACCTACGAGCAGTACTTC
TRBV15,-,TRBJ2-7,-,CATSGNPGENYEQYF,TGTGCCACCAGCGGAAACCCGGGAGAGAACTACGAGCAGTACTTC
TRBV27,-,TRBJ2-7,TRBD1,CASSFGQGSYEQYF,TGTGCCAGCAGTTTCGGACAGGGCTCCTACGAGCAGTACTTC
TRBV7-9,-,TRBJ2-7,TRBD1,CASSGDRGTEQYF,TGTGCCAGCAGTGGGGACAGGGGAACCGAGCAGTACTTC
TRBV15,-,TRBJ2-7,-,CATSEHRINEQYF,TGTGCCACCAGCGAACATAGAATCAACGAGCAGTACTTC